This record concerns one T cell receptor beta chain sequence. Its antigen is unknown. The data stem from a study of a mutant IDH1 vaccine in newly diagnosed glioma. Trimming stripped 4 bases from V and 6 bases from J, with 17 bases between. The CDR3 is 14 residues long. Germline V gene sequence: CDR1 SQVTM, CDR2 ANQGSEA. Time point described: week 35, safety follow-up. A 20-mer mutant IDH1 peptide at 300 ug was injected subcutaneously with topical imiquimod. Assay used: immunoSEQ multiplex PCR; TCRdb lists only in-frame clones, some missing. This sample has about 32,000 clones, with more than 75% found just once.

This sequence originates from a man between 25 and 39 years old with glioma. This chain uses TRBV29-1 with TRBJ2-3; D may correspond to TRBD1 or TRBD2 (6 bases each). The sample in question was PBMCs, obtained from a glioma patient whose treatment included an IDH1 peptide vaccine. The CDR3 DNA follows: TGCAGCGTTGCCGAGGGGGGAGTGTTGGATACGCAGTATTTT. It codes for CSVAEGGVLDTQYF.